Listed here are 26 T cell receptor beta chains from one sample, sequenced in a study of OX40 agonist ivuxolimab in advanced cancers. Data came from immunoSEQ multiplex PCR; TCRdb stores just in-frame clones and leaves some out. The sample has over 90,000 clones, roughly 94% seen once. Source: CD4+ or CD8+ T cells sorted from blood, taken in a trial of the OX40 agonist ivuxolimab. The receptors were gathered from an adult with an advanced solid tumor such as melanoma, head and neck, liver or kidney cancer.

V is TRBV2 and J is TRBJ1-4, with D unclear. Germline lookup yields CDR1 SNHLY and CDR2 FYNNEI. V lost 6 bases and J 4 bases, leaving 6 bases between the germline ends. CDR3 length: 12 residues. CDR3 loop: CASSDLNEKLFF. In DNA form, the CDR3 reads TGTGCCAGCAGCGACCTTAATGAAAAACTGTTTTTT.

This chain links TRBV7-6 with TRBJ1-1; perhaps TRBD1 as D (6 bases). Trimming left V 1 base short and J 6 bases short, with 9 bases between. This CDR3 region has 13 residues. CDR1 and CDR2 (germline): SGHVS, FNYEAQ. The CDR3 is CASSLEGGAEAFF. In DNA form, the CDR3 reads TGTGCCAGCAGCTTAGAGGGGGGGGCTGAAGCTTTCTTT.

This clone has only one observation. This sequence joins TRBV12-5 and TRBJ2-3; tentative D call: TRBD1 (5 bases). V lost 5 bases and J 4 bases, leaving 13 bases between the germline ends. The germline V gene has CDR1 LGHNT and CDR2 FRNRAP. The CDR3 runs 14 residues. CDR3 nucleotide sequence: TGTGCTAGTGGTAAGGGGCAGGTCGCAGATACGCAGTATTTT. Translation: CASGKGQVADTQYF.

The chain couples TRBV29-1 to TRBJ1-1; the D gene is possibly TRBD1 (6 bases). Trimming removed 7 bases from V and 1 base from J, with 10 bases in between. Germline V lookup: CDR1 SQVTM, CDR2 ANQGSEA. CDR3 length: 12 residues. Here the CDR3 DNA reads TGCAGCGCAGGACAGCAGAACACTGAAGCTTTCTTT. Translating it yields CSAGQQNTEAFF.

V usage is TRBV7-2 and J usage is TRBJ2-2; D tentatively fits TRBD1 or TRBD2 (6 bases each). V was clipped by 5 bases and J by 3 bases, with 16 bases between them. CDR3 length: 16 residues. Germline V gene data show CDR1 as SGHTA and CDR2 as FQGNSA. CDR3 nucleotides: TGTGCCAGCAGCCTAATCCCAAGGGGGGACACCGGGGAGCTGTTTTTT. Its protein is CASSLIPRGDTGELFF.

The V and J genes are TRBV11-2 and TRBJ2-1, with D possibly being TRBD2 (7 bases). The CDR3 sequence is 16 residues long. Trimming stripped 4 bases from V and 2 bases from J, with 15 bases between. Germline assignment: CDR1 SGHAT and CDR2 FQNNGV. Here the CDR3 DNA reads TGTGCCAGCAGCTCGAGAGGGGGGGGAACCTACAATGAGCAGTTCTTC. Amino acids: CASSSRGGGTYNEQFF.

The chain couples TRBV28 to TRBJ1-1; the D is unclear. CDR1 is MDHEN, CDR2 SYDVKM, per germline. With 4 bases removed from V and 0 bases from J, the gap between germline ends came to 6 bases. CDR3 length: 13 amino acids. The CDR3 sequence is CASSSVLNTEAFF. In DNA, the CDR3 is TGTGCCAGCAGTTCTGTTTTGAACACTGAAGCTTTCTTT.

This clone was observed once. The V gene is TRBV27, the J gene TRBJ2-1; possible D gene TRBD1, 6 bases. Germline loops: CDR1 MNHEY, CDR2 SMNVEV (reference sequence). Trimming took off 7 bases at V and 0 bases at J, with 16 bases between the two ends. CDR3 length: 16 residues. DNA of the CDR3: TGTGCCAGCAAACGAATGGACAGAAGCTCCTACAATGAGCAGTTCTTC. It codes for CASKRMDRSSYNEQFF.

The chain has TRBV19 and TRBJ1-5, with D hard to call. The CDR3 has 19 amino acids. V was shortened by 5 bases and J by 0 bases, with 23 bases between the two germline ends. Germline CDR1 reads LNHDA; CDR2 reads SQIVND (reference sequence). The CDR3 sequence: CASSQSPFSRIYSNQPQHF. DNA of the CDR3: TGTGCCAGTAGTCAATCTCCCTTCAGTCGTATCTATAGCAATCAGCCCCAGCATTTT.

This chain links TRBV7-8 with TRBJ2-7, with a tentative D call TRBD2 (5 bases). The CDR3 spans 19 residues. The germline V and J ends were trimmed by 1 base and 4 bases, with 26 bases remaining between them. Germline-derived CDR1 and CDR2 are SGHVS and FQNEAQ. The CDR3 spells CASSLESQVGWAGTYEQYF. CDR3 DNA: TGTGCCAGCAGCTTAGAATCCCAGGTGGGGTGGGCGGGCACTTACGAGCAGTACTTC.

The chain uses TRBV4-3 and TRBJ1-2; D is ambiguous. Germline V gene data show CDR1 as LGHNA and CDR2 as YSLEER. CDR3 length: 15 residues. The ends were cut back, 0 bases at V and 0 bases at J, with 8 bases in the middle. The CDR3 protein is CASSQEAGANYGYTF. The CDR3 region has the DNA TGCGCCAGCAGCCAAGAGGCTGGAGCTAACTATGGCTACACCTTC.

This chain uses TRBV2 with TRBJ2-5; D remains unclear. The germline V gene encodes CDR1 SNHLY and CDR2 FYNNEI. CDR3 size: 10 residues. Deletions cut 6 bases from V and 5 bases from J, with 4 bases between. CDR3 DNA: TGTGCCAGCAGCGTGGAGACCCAGTACTTC. Its protein is CASSVETQYF.

CDR3 in amino acids: CASSGVDTQYF. CDR3 DNA sequence: TGTGCCAGCAGCGGGGTTGATACGCAGTATTTT. The chain has TRBV7-9 and TRBJ2-3; no definite D call. The V end lost 5 bases, the J end lost 6 bases, and 6 bases lay between the germline ends. Per germline, CDR1 SEHNR and CDR2 FQNEAQ (reference sequence). This CDR3 contains 11 residues.

The chain uses TRBV7-2 and TRBJ2-7; 7 positions match TRBD1. Germline values: CDR1 SGHTA, CDR2 FQGNSA. The CDR3 runs 14 residues. Trimming cost V 7 bases and J 3 bases; bases outside gene matches: 9. The CDR3 loop is CASTFSDRNYEQYF. CDR3 sequence (DNA): TGTGCCAGCACCTTTTCGGACAGGAACTACGAGCAGTACTTC.

The chain uses TRBV7-3 and TRBJ2-7; D remains ambiguous. The CDR3 length is 17 residues. Germline-derived CDR1 and CDR2 are SGHTA and FQGTGA. V was clipped by 5 bases and J by 6 bases, with 26 bases between them. The DNA for the CDR3 is TGTGCCAGCAGCCCCTCTCAATGGGCACACTTTCAGATCGAGCAGTACTTC. Translating gives CASSPSQWAHFQIEQYF. Complete variable domain (other parts from reference TRBV7-3 and TRBJ2-7): GAGVSQTPSNKVTEKGKYVELRCDPISGHTALYWYRQSLGQGPEFLIYFQGTGAADDSGLPNDRFFAVRPEGSVSTLKIQRTERGDSAVYLCASSPSQWAHFQIEQYFGPGTRLTVT.

V gene TRBV7-9 combines with J gene TRBJ2-2; 7 bases fit TRBD2. CDR3 length equals 16 residues. Germline-derived CDR1 and CDR2 are SEHNR and FQNEAQ (reference sequence). V shed 8 bases, J shed 4 bases, and the junction held 13 bases outside the gene matches. CDR3 bases: TGTGCCAGCCCCCCTCGACGCGGGAGACTCACCGGGGAGCTGTTTTTT. It specifies CASPPRRGRLTGELFF.

V and J are TRBV6-6 and TRBJ1-5, with no clear D. Germline lookup yields CDR1 MNHNY and CDR2 SVGAGI (reference sequence). CDR3 length: 15 residues. Trimming removed 0 bases at V and 7 bases at J, with 13 bases between. The CDR3: CASSYSYKDEQPQHF. The CDR3 DNA sequence: TGTGCCAGCAGTTACTCGTACAAGGACGAGCAGCCCCAGCATTTT.

The chain uses TRBV9 and TRBJ1-1; 10 nucleotides match TRBD1. Germline CDR1 is SGDLS and CDR2 is YYNGEE. The ends lost 4 bases at V and 4 bases at J; junction bases unmatched: 7. The CDR3 covers 15 residues. CDR3 DNA: TGTGCCAGCAGCCCTTGGACAGGGGGGGGCACTGAAGCTTTCTTT. This sequence encodes CASSPWTGGGTEAFF.

The rearrangement uses TRBV2 and TRBJ1-1, with 8 positions matching TRBD1. There are 13 residues in the CDR3. The V segment lost 5 bases and the J segment 9 bases; nucleotides outside the gene matches: 8. In germline, CDR1 is SNHLY, CDR2 FYNNEI. For the CDR3, the DNA is TGTGCCAGCAGTACAGGGGGGTACTGGAAAGCTTTCTTT. Its translation is CASSTGGYWKAFF. The whole variable domain, filled in from reference TRBV2 and TRBJ1-1, reads EPEVTQTPSHQVTQMGQEVILRCVPISNHLYFYWYRQILGQKVEFLVSFYNNEISEKSEIFDDQFSVERPDGSNFTLKIRSTKLEDSAMYFCASSTGGYWKAFFGQGTRLTVV.

This clone occurred a few times. The chain combines TRBV7-9 with TRBJ1-5; D is unresolved. CDR3 length: 15 amino acids. The ends were cut back, 3 bases at V and 1 base at J, with 10 bases in the middle. The germline V gene has CDR1 SEHNR and CDR2 FQNEAQ (reference sequence). The CDR3 region is CASSLEAVSNQPQHF. The CDR3 DNA reads as TGTGCCAGCAGCTTGGAGGCGGTGAGCAATCAGCCCCAGCATTTT.

This chain uses TRBV6-6 with TRBJ2-7; TRBD2 might be the D (5 bases). This CDR3 is 13 amino acids long. With 5 bases removed from V and 4 bases from J, the gap between germline ends came to 12 bases. The germline gives CDR1 MNHNY, CDR2 SVGAGI (reference sequence). CDR3 amino acids: CASSHNSEYEQYF. CDR3 nucleotide sequence: TGTGCCAGCAGTCACAATAGCGAGTACGAGCAGTACTTC.

This clone showed up just once. This sequence joins TRBV6-5 and TRBJ1-2, with 9 bases identical to TRBD1. The germline gives CDR1 MNHEY, CDR2 SVGAGI. Trimming cost V 6 bases and J 6 bases; bases outside gene matches: 8. The CDR3 is 14 residues long. The CDR3 nucleotides are TGTGCCAGCAGACAACCGGGACAGGGTGATGGCTACACCTTC. Its protein product is CASRQPGQGDGYTF.

The chain recombines TRBV29-1 with TRBJ2-1, with D hard to call. The V and J ends lost 3 bases and 7 bases respectively, with 4 bases between them. Germline CDR1 reads SQVTM; CDR2 reads ANQGSEA. The CDR3 has 10 amino acids. The CDR3 DNA sequence: TGCAGCGTTGAGGGGAATGAGCAGTTCTTC. It yields the protein CSVEGNEQFF.

This clone was seen a handful of times. This chain joins TRBV19 and TRBJ1-5, with 9 bases fitting TRBD1. The CDR3 runs to 14 residues. With V trimmed by 7 bases and J by 7 bases, 8 bases remained unmatched. In germline, CDR1 is LNHDA, CDR2 SQIVND (reference sequence). The CDR3 DNA follows: TGTGCCAGTAATAGGGGGACAGGGAACCAGCCCCAGCATTTT. Protein sequence: CASNRGTGNQPQHF.

The rearrangement uses TRBV5-1 and TRBJ2-5; unclear D gene. Per germline, CDR1 SGHRS and CDR2 YFSETQ. Trimming removed 4 bases at V and 4 bases at J, with 17 bases between. The CDR3 is made up of 15 amino acids. The CDR3 reads CASSPQAAVGETQYF. The CDR3 DNA reads as TGCGCCAGCAGCCCCCAGGCGGCGGTGGGAGAGACCCAGTACTTC.

The V call is TRBV7-9, the J call TRBJ1-1; D is unclear. V was clipped by 1 base and J by 0 bases, with 6 bases between them. The CDR3 contains 14 residues. Per the germline V gene, CDR1 is SEHNR and CDR2 is FQNEAQ (reference sequence). The CDR3, as DNA: TGTGCCAGCAGCTTAGTGACGGTGAACACTGAAGCTTTCTTT. It codes for CASSLVTVNTEAFF.